The 5 T cell receptor beta chains listed next were all sequenced from one sample in a study of T cell responses to AZD1222 COVID-19 vaccine. The table came from immunoSEQ multiplex PCR; TCRdb's copy has only in-frame clones and leaves some out. The sample contains about 150,000 clones, more than 85% of which appear only once. This sample comprised peripheral blood, obtained 28 days after the second AZD1222 dose. The receptors were gathered from an adult who received the AZD1222 COVID-19 vaccine.

The chain has TRBV11-2 and TRBJ1-2, with TRBD1 identical over 9 bases. CDR3 size: 16 residues. Looked up from germline, CDR1 is SGHAT and CDR2 is FQNNGV. V lost 5 bases and J lost 4; bases outside the gene matches: 11. Written as DNA, the CDR3 is TGTGCCAGCAGCACCGGGGCCGGGACAGGGCTCTATGGCTACACCTTC. It codes for CASSTGAGTGLYGYTF.

This clone came up once. The CDR3 region has the DNA TGTGCCAGCAGTTCACCCCGGGCAGGGACAAACTATGGCTACACCTTC. Translation: CASSSPRAGTNYGYTF. The chain couples TRBV28 to TRBJ1-2; possibly TRBD1 for D (6 bases). This CDR3 has 16 amino acids. V shed 4 bases and J shed 2 bases, with 17 bases lying between them. CDR1 and CDR2 (germline): MDHEN, SYDVKM.

The genes are TRBV27 and TRBJ1-1; TRBD1 aligns across 8 bases. The CDR3 totals 14 residues. The germline CDR1 and CDR2 sequences are MNHEY and SMNVEV (reference sequence). V shed 4 bases and J 7 bases; nucleotides not matched to a gene: 8. The CDR3 reads CASSSGQGNYEAFF. As DNA, the CDR3 is TGTGCCAGCAGTTCCGGACAGGGAAATTATGAAGCTTTCTTT.

This clone was recorded only once. This chain links TRBV2 with TRBJ1-4; a possible D gene is TRBD1 (6 bases). The germline gives CDR1 SNHLY, CDR2 FYNNEI. Trimming took 2 bases from V and 11 from J, leaving 15 bases between them. The CDR3 consists of 14 residues. CDR3 nucleotide sequence: TGTGCCAGCAGTGAATTGCAGGGGAATCGGAAACTGTTTTTT. It encodes CASSELQGNRKLFF.

The chain recombines TRBV7-3 with TRBJ2-7; D not certain. Germline CDR1 and CDR2: SGHTA and FQGTGA. This CDR3 is built from 13 residues. V lost 5 bases and J lost 7, with 15 bases in between. The chain's CDR3 is CASSKALNEEQYF. The CDR3 nucleotides read TGTGCCAGCAGCAAAGCCTTGAATGAAGAGCAGTACTTC.